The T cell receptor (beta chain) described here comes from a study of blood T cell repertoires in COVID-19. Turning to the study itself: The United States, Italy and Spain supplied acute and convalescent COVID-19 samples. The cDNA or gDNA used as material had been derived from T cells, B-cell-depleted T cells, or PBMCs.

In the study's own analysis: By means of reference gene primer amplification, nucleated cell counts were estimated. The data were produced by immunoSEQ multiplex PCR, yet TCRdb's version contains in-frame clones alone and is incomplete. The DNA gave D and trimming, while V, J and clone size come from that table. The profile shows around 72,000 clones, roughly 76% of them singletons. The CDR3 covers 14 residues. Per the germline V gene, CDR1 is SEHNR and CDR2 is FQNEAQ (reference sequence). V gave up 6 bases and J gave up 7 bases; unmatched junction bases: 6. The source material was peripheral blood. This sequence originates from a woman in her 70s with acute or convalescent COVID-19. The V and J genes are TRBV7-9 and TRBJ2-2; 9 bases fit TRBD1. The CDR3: CASRYTGGNGELFF. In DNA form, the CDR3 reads TGTGCCAGCAGGTATACAGGGGGCAACGGGGAGCTGTTTTTT. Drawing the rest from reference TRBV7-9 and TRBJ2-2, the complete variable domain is DTGVSQNPRHKITKRGQNVTFRCDPISEHNRLYWYRQTLGQGPEFLTYFQNEAQLEKSRLLSDRFSAERPKGSFSTLEIQRTEQGDSAMYLCASRYTGGNGELFFGEGSRLTVL.